These 10 T cell receptor beta chains share one sample of origin, sequenced in a study of blood T cell repertoires in COVID-19. Sequencing used immunoSEQ multiplex PCR; TCRdb keeps in-frame clones, though not all of them. The sample holds 250,000 or so clones, about 87% seen once. The sequencing input was peripheral blood. Receptor source: a woman aged 25 to 39 with COVID-19, enrolled during active disease.

This clone was detected only once. The gene calls are TRBV6-2 or TRBV6-3 and TRBJ2-7; 9 bases align to TRBD1. Germline V CDR1 and CDR2: MNHEY, SVGEGT. Trimming at V came to 4 bases and at J to 3 bases, leaving 7 bases not matched to a gene. The CDR3 spans 15 residues. CDR3 protein: CASSSGTGNNYEQYV. In DNA, the CDR3 is TGTGCCAGCAGTTCCGGGACAGGGAATAACTACGAGCAGTACGTC.

J is TRBJ1-1 and V is TRBV29-1; possibly TRBD1 for D (6 bases). CDR3 length equals 14 residues. Germline CDR1 is SQVTM and CDR2 is ANQGSEA. V lost 4 bases, J lost 1 base, and 13 bases lay in between. In DNA, the CDR3 is TGCAGCGTTGTGATAACAGGGAAGAACACTGAAGCTTTCTTT. Amino acid sequence: CSVVITGKNTEAFF.

This chain uses TRBV6-4 with TRBJ1-6; D gene unclear. The CDR3 covers 14 residues. Between the trimmed V and J ends, which lost 3 bases and 0 bases, there was a span of 3 bases. Looked up from germline, CDR1 is MRHNA and CDR2 is SNTAGT. Written as DNA, the CDR3 is TGTGCCAGCAGTGAGAGCTCCTATAATTCACCCCTCCACTTT. Its translation is CASSESSYNSPLHF.

This chain uses TRBV5-6 with TRBJ2-7; weak D call: TRBD1 (5 bases). V was trimmed by 1 base and J by 6 bases, leaving 8 bases between them. CDR3 length: 12 residues. Germline CDR1 and CDR2: SGHDT and YYEEEE. CDR3 DNA: TGTGCCAGCAGCTTGTCAGGGTTCGAGCAGTACGTC. Translating gives CASSLSGFEQYV.

The V call is TRBV27, the J call TRBJ1-2; D call uncertain. Trimming left V 2 bases short and J 4 bases short, with 14 bases between. CDR1 MNHEY and CDR2 SMNVEV come from the germline V gene (reference sequence). CDR3 length: 15 amino acids. The CDR3 region has the DNA TGTGCCAGCAGTTTACAAGCAGGAAGGATCTATGGCTACACCTTC. Protein: CASSLQAGRIYGYTF.

This clone appeared a few times. The CDR3 bases are TGTGCCAGCTCACCACCGGGGCCCGCGGGGTACGAGCAGTACTTC. Amino acid sequence: CASSPPGPAGYEQYF. The chain uses TRBV18 and TRBJ2-7; D might be TRBD2 (6 bases). There are 15 residues in the CDR3. Per germline, CDR1 KGHSH and CDR2 LQKENI. Trimming pared 0 bases from V and 4 bases from J, leaving 13 bases between.

V and J are TRBV7-2 and TRBJ1-1; D gene uncertain. The CDR3 is 14 residues long. CDR1 SGHTA and CDR2 FQGNSA come from the germline V gene. V lost 6 bases, J lost 0 bases, and 11 bases lay in between. The CDR3, as DNA: TGTGCCAGCAGTTCTGGTGGAGTGAACACTGAAGCTTTCTTT. This sequence encodes CASSSGGVNTEAFF.

This chain uses TRBV18 with TRBJ1-1; D perhaps matches TRBD1 (6 bases). Between the trimmed V and J ends, which lost 6 bases and 3 bases, there was a span of 8 bases. Germline values: CDR1 KGHSH, CDR2 LQKENI. This CDR3 is built from 12 residues. The CDR3: CASSWTDTEAFF. The CDR3, as DNA: TGTGCCAGCTCCTGGACAGACACTGAAGCTTTCTTT.

The chain recombines TRBV28 with TRBJ1-2; 7 bases agree with TRBD1. This CDR3 is 13 amino acids long. Germline-derived CDR1 and CDR2 are MDHEN and SYDVKM. V was clipped by 5 bases and J by 8 bases; unmatched bases: 8. The DNA of the CDR3 is TGTGCCAGCAGTCAGGGGGTTGAGGGGGGCTACACCTTC. Its translation is CASSQGVEGGYTF.

This clone was found once. The rearrangement joins TRBV3-1 (or the pseudogene TRBV3-2) to TRBJ2-5, with D possibly TRBD2 on 5 matching bases. CDR3 size: 14 residues. CDR1 and CDR2 (germline): LGHDT, YNNKEL (reference sequence). Trimming removed 1 base at V and 9 bases at J, with 15 bases between. The CDR3 is CASSQVVSGWAQYF. The CDR3 DNA sequence: TGTGCCAGCAGCCAAGTGGTATCGGGGTGGGCCCAGTACTTC.